This T cell receptor (beta chain) derives from a study of T cells in localized non-small cell lung cancer. Using immunoSEQ multiplex PCR, the repertoire was profiled, and TCRdb retains in-frame clones only, with some absent. Of approximately 2,000 clones listed, 20% to 25% are singletons. Points on this clone: No antigen is known for it.

Investigators took adjacent lung free of atypia at least 2 cm from the tumor margin. Study findings and constraints: When the top 100 tumor clones were examined, a median about 60 of them also appeared in the adjacent lung, which was paired and uninvolved. Tumor samples were not multi-region, leaving intratumor heterogeneity unexcluded.

V lost 2 bases, J lost 5 bases, and 2 bases stayed unmatched. Germline V gene lookup returns CDR1 MNHGY and CDR2 SAAAGT. The CDR3 is 13 residues long. V usage is TRBV6-8 and J usage is TRBJ1-1; 7 bases are a match to TRBD1. Material: normal lung tissue next to the tumor, obtained before any cancer treatment. This clonotype originated in a female donor older than 55 with stage III squamous cell lung carcinoma. The CDR3 protein is CASSYTGETEAFF. In DNA, the CDR3 is TGTGCCAGCAGTTACACAGGGGAAACTGAAGCTTTCTTT.